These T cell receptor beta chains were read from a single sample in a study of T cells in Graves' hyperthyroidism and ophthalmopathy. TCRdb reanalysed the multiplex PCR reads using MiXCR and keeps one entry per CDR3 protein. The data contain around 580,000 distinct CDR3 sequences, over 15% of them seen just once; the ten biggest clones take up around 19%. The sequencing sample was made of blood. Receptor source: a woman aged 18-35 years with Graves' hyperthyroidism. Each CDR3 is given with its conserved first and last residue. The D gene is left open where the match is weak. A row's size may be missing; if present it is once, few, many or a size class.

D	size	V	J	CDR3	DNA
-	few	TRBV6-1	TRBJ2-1	CASSVIRGEQFF	TGTGCCAGCAGTGTGATCCGGGGTGAGCAGTTCTTC
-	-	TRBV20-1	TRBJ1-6	CSANREGNSPLHF	TGCAGTGCTAACCGTGAGGGGAACTCACCCCTCCACTTT
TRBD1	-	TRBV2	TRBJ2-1	CASTNRGTGWSYNEQFF	TGTGCCAGCACCAACAGGGGTACAGGTTGGTCCTACAATGAGCAGTTCTTC
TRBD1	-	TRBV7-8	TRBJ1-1	CASSHRQGDTEAFF	TGTGCCAGCAGCCACCGACAGGGGGACACTGAAGCTTTCTTT
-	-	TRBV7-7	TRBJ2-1	CASSLGPLYNEQFF	TGTGCCAGCAGCTTAGGGCCGTTATACAATGAGCAGTTCTTC
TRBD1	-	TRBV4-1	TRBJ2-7	CASSQEDRGDEQYF	TGCGCCAGCAGCCAAGAAGACAGGGGTGACGAGCAGTACTTC
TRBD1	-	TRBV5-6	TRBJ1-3	CASSPGTGVGNTIYF	TGTGCCAGCAGCCCCGGGACAGGGGTAGGAAACACCATATATTTT
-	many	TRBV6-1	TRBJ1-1	CASSDPTARGNTEAFF	TGTGCCAGCAGTGACCCGACAGCGAGGGGGAACACTGAAGCTTTCTTT
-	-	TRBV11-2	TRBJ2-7	CASSLDEVRRAQYF	TGTGCCAGCAGCTTAGATGAGGTTAGGAGGGCGCAGTACTTC
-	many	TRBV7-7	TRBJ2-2	CASSTTDSNTGELFF	TGTGCCAGCAGCACCACGGACTCGAACACCGGGGAGCTGTTTTTT
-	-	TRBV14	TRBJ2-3	CASSQDRATDRNGTDTQYF	TGTGCCAGCAGCCAAGACCGGGCCACGGATCGAAACGGCACAGATACGCAGTATTTT
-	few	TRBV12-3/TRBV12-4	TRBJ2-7	CASSAPGRSYEQYF	TGTGCCAGCAGTGCCCCGGGACGGTCCTACGAGCAGTACTTC
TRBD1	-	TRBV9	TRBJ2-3	CASSPRWGQSTDTQYF	TGTGCCAGCAGCCCGAGGTGGGGACAGAGCACAGATACGCAGTATTTT
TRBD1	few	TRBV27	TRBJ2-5	CASRRTGVETQYF	TGTGCCAGCAGACGAACAGGGGTGGAGACCCAGTACTTC
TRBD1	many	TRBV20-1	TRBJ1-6	CSARGQGNSPLHF	TGCAGTGCTAGGGGACAGGGAAATTCACCCCTCCACTTT
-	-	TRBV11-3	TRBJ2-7	CASSTGTSPSYEQYF	TGTGCCAGCAGTACCGGGACTTCACCCTCCTACGAGCAGTACTTC
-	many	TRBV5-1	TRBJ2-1	CASTPLGYNEQFF	TGCGCCAGCACCCCACTTGGGTACAATGAGCAGTTCTTC
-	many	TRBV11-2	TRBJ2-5	CASSVVETQYF	TGTGCCAGCAGCGTGGTTGAGACCCAGTACTTC
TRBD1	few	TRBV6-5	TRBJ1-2	CASSYSTGATSNYGYTF	TGTGCCAGCAGTTACTCGACAGGGGCCACCTCTAACTATGGCTACACCTTC
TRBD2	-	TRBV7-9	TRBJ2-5	CASSLARLAGVVETQYF	TGTGCCAGCAGCTTAGCGAGACTAGCGGGGGTTGTGGAGACCCAGTACTTC
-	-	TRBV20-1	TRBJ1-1	CSAGPDRNTEAFF	TGCAGTGCTGGCCCCGACAGGAACACTGAAGCTTTCTTT
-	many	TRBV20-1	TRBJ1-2	CSAPRTDYGYTF	TGCAGTGCTCCCCGGACGGATTATGGCTACACCTTC
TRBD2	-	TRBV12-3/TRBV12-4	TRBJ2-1	CASSLAHRSFAGGPEQFF	TGTGCCAGCAGTTTAGCGCACCGATCATTTGCGGGAGGGCCGGAGCAGTTCTTC
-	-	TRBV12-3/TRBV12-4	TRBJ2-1	CASSSEGPVGNNNEQFF	TGTGCCAGCAGTTCCGAAGGTCCCGTAGGGAACAACAATGAGCAGTTCTTC
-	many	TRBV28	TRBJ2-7	CASSNSLVEDPYEQYF	TGTGCCAGCAGCAATTCCTTAGTTGAAGACCCCTACGAGCAGTACTTC
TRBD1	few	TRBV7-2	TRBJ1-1	CASSRRQGAVLDTEAFF	TGTGCCAGCAGCAGGAGGCAGGGGGCGGTTTTAGACACTGAAGCTTTCTTT
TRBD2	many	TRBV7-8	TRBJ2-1	CASSSIAGVYNEQFF	TGTGCCAGCAGCTCGATAGCGGGAGTCTACAATGAGCAGTTCTTC
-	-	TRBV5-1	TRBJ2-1	CASSSSFKQFF	TGCGCCAGCAGCTCGTCATTTAAGCAGTTCTTC
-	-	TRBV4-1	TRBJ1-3	CASSQVGTSGNTIYF	TGCGCCAGCAGCCAAGTTGGCACCTCTGGAAACACCATATATTTT
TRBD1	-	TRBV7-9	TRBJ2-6	CASSPPGQGNTLTF	TGTGCCAGCAGCCCGCCGGGACAGGGGAATACCCTGACTTTC
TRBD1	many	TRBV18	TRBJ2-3	CASSPTGAQGNTQYF	TGTGCCAGCTCGCCCACAGGGGCCCAAGGGAATACGCAGTATTTT
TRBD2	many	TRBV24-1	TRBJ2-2	CATSDPRPGTRGPTGELFF	TGTGCCACCAGTGATCCAAGACCCGGGACTAGAGGGCCCACCGGGGAGCTGTTTTTT
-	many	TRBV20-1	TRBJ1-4	CSGTGPTNEKLFF	TGCAGTGGAACAGGGCCAACTAATGAAAAACTGTTTTTT
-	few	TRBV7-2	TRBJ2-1	CASSREGGHGNEQFF	TGTGCCAGCAGTCGAGAGGGGGGCCACGGAAATGAGCAGTTCTTC
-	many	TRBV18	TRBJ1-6	CASSPKDNSPLHF	TGTGCCAGCTCACCAAAGGACAATTCACCCCTCCACTTT
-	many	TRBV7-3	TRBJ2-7	CASSSFPGPSYEQYF	TGTGCCAGCAGCAGCTTCCCGGGACCGAGCTACGAGCAGTACTTC
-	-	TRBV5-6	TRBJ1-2	CASSLGGGCTF	TGTGCCAGCAGCTTGGGAGGTGGCTGCACCTTC
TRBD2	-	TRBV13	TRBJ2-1	CASSFAGGGNEQFF	TGTGCCAGCAGCTTTGCGGGAGGGGGCAATGAGCAGTTCTTC
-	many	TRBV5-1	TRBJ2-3	CASSLAGGPGTDTQYF	TGCGCCAGCAGCTTGGCCGGGGGACCCGGCACAGATACGCAGTATTTT
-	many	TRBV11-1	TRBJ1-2	CASSLEGGDNYGYTF	TGTGCCAGCAGCTTAGAAGGTGGGGATAACTATGGCTACACCTTC
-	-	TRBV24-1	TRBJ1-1	CASKSQWGTEAFF	TGTGCCTCGAAAAGTCAGTGGGGCACTGAAGCTTTCTTT
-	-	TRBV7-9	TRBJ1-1	CASSLATVTEAFF	TGTGCCAGCAGCTTAGCGACGGTCACTGAAGCTTTCTTT
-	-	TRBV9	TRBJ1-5	CASSRVGSGPQHF	TGTGCCAGCAGCCGGGTGGGCTCAGGGCCCCAGCATTTT
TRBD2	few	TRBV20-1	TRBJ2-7	CSAKKGPGLALNEQYF	TGCAGTGCGAAAAAGGGGCCGGGACTAGCGCTCAACGAGCAGTACTTC
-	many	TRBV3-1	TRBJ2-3	CASSQDRASADTQYF	TGTGCCAGCAGCCAAGATCGGGCGTCAGCAGATACGCAGTATTTT
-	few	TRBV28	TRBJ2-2	CATTGAATGELFF	TGTGCCACCACGGGGGCGGCTACCGGGGAGCTGTTTTTT
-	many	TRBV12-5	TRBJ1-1	CASGFLSGDSGTEAFF	TGTGCTAGTGGTTTCCTCTCAGGGGATAGCGGCACTGAAGCTTTCTTT
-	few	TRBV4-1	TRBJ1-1	CASSEHNGEAFF	TGCGCCAGCAGCGAACATAACGGGGAAGCTTTCTTT
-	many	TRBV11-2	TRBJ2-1	CASEGGSGVEQFF	TGTGCCAGCGAGGGCGGTTCAGGGGTTGAGCAGTTCTTC
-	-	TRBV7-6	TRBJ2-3	CASSLAQFADTQYF	TGTGCCAGCAGCTTAGCACAGTTTGCAGATACGCAGTATTTT
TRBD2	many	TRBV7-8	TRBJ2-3	CASSSTSGKRTDTQYF	TGTGCCAGCAGCTCGACTAGCGGGAAACGCACAGATACGCAGTATTTT